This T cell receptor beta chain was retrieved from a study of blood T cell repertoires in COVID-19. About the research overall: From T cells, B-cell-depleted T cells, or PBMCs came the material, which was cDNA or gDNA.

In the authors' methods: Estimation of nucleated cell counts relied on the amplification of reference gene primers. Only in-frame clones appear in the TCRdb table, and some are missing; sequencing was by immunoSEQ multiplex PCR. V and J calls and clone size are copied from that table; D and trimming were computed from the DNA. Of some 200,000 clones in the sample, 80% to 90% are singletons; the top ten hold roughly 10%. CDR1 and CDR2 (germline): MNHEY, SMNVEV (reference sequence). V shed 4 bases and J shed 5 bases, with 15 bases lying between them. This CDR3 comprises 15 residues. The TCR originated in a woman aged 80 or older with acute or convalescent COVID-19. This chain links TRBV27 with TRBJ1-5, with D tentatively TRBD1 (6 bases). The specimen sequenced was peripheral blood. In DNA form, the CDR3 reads TGTGCCAGCAGTTCGGGCAGGGGCGATCATCAGCCCCAGCATTTT. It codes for CASSSGRGDHQPQHF.